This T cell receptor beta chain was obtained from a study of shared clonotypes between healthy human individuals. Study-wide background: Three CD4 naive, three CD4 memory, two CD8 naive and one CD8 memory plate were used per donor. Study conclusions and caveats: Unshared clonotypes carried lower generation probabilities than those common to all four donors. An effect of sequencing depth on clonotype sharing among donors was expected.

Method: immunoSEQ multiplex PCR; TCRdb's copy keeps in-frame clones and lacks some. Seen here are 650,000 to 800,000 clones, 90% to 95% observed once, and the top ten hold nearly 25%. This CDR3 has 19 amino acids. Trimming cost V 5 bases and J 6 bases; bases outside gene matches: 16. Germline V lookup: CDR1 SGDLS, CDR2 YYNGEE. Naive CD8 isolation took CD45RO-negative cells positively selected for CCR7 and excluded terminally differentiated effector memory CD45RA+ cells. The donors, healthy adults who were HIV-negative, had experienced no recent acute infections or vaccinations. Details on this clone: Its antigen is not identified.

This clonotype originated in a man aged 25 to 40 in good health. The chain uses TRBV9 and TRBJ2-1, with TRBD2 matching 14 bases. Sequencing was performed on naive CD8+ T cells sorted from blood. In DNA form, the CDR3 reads TGTGCCAGCAGTGATCTAGCAGGAGAGGGACTAGCGGGAGTCAATGAGCAGTTCTTC. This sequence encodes CASSDLAGEGLAGVNEQFF.